A single sample is the source of the 10 T cell receptor beta chains below, sequenced in a study of patients and donors after allogeneic stem cell transplantation. TCRdb reanalysed the RT-PCR reads using MiXCR and keeps one entry per CDR3 protein. The sample shows about 39,000 distinct CDR3 sequences, about 30% of them seen only once. Sequenced input: blood, either unsorted or a sorted T cell fraction (not recorded which). The receptor source for this set is a human donor who was either an allogeneic HSCT recipient or a stem cell or donor lymphocyte infusion donor (not recorded which). It is not recorded whose cells these are; they may come from a transplant donor.

This clonotype was recorded a few times. The V and J genes are TRBV9 and TRBJ2-7; tentative D call: TRBD1 (6 bases). The V end was cut by 0 bases, the J end by 0 bases, with 7 bases between. The CDR3 is 14 amino acids. Germline CDR1 reads SGDLS; CDR2 reads YYNGEE. The CDR3 DNA sequence: TGTGCCAGCAGCGTAGGGACAGTCTCCTACGAGCAGTACTTC. This encodes CASSVGTVSYEQYF.

This chain joins TRBV5-1 and TRBJ1-2, with TRBD1 matching 7 bases. CDR1 and CDR2 from the germline V gene are SGHRS and YFSETQ. The length of the CDR3 is 13 residues. The V gene end was trimmed by 4 bases and the J gene end by 8 bases; junction bases not matched to a gene: 8. CDR3 loop: CASSPSEGAGYTF. Written as DNA, the CDR3 is TGCGCCAGCAGCCCGTCCGAGGGGGCGGGCTACACCTTC.

This sequence joins TRBV7-9 and TRBJ1-3; no clear D. The V gene lost 5 bases and the J gene lost 11 bases, with 10 bases spanning the gap. CDR1 SEHNR and CDR2 FQNEAQ come from the germline V gene (reference sequence). The CDR3 extends over 11 amino acids. This CDR3 reads CASSALHPIYF. CDR3 nucleotide sequence: TGTGCCAGCAGCGCCCTCCACCCCATATATTTT.

This chain connects TRBV18 to TRBJ2-1; 9 bases are shared with TRBD2. Germline V gene data show CDR1 as KGHSH and CDR2 as LQKENI. The CDR3 runs to 14 residues. J was trimmed by 7 bases and V by 6 bases; bases with no gene match: 7. The DNA of the CDR3 is TGTGCCAGCTCCCGGACTAGCGCAACAAATGAGCAGTTCTTC. Its translation: CASSRTSATNEQFF.

CDR3 nucleotide sequence: TGTGCCAGCAGCTCTTGGACAGGGACCTACGAGCAGTACTTC. It encodes CASSSWTGTYEQYF. The rearrangement joins TRBV5-5 to TRBJ2-7, with 8 bases lining up with TRBD1. J gave up 2 bases and V 3 bases, and 4 bases lay outside the gene matches. The CDR3 sequence is 14 residues long. Per the germline V gene, CDR1 is SGHKS and CDR2 is YYEKEE (reference sequence).

This clonotype came up a few times. The gene calls are TRBV7-2 and TRBJ2-4; TRBD1 is a possible D gene (6 bases). The CDR3 spans 14 residues. Per germline, CDR1 SGHTA and CDR2 FQGNSA. The V end lost 4 bases, the J end lost 3 bases, and 10 bases lay between the germline ends. CDR3 nucleotide sequence: TGTGCCAGCAGCTACGGACAGCTCAAAAACATTCAGTACTTC. Translating gives CASSYGQLKNIQYF.

The V gene is TRBV29-1, the J gene TRBJ2-3; 7 bases are a match to TRBD1. V lost 6 bases, J lost 6 bases, and 9 bases stayed unmatched. The CDR3 spans 13 residues. Germline V CDR1 and CDR2: SQVTM, ANQGSEA. CDR3 loop: CSVSTGIGDTQYF. The CDR3 coding sequence is TGCAGCGTCTCGACAGGGATCGGCGATACGCAGTATTTT.

This clonotype was counted a few times. The genes are TRBV7-8 and TRBJ1-2; possible D gene TRBD1, 6 bases. This CDR3 contains 17 residues. Per the germline V gene, CDR1 is SGHVS and CDR2 is FQNEAQ. V lost 2 bases and J lost 5, with 21 bases in between. The CDR3 DNA sequence: TGTGCCAGCAGCTTAACCCTGACAGGAGCCGCTCCTTATGGCTACACCTTC. This gives the protein CASSLTLTGAAPYGYTF.

The sample holds a few counts of this clonotype. J is TRBJ2-1 and V is TRBV3-1, with 8 bases fitting TRBD2. This CDR3 contains 17 residues. Germline V gene lookup returns CDR1 LGHDT and CDR2 YNNKEL (reference sequence). V lost 0 bases to trimming and J lost 7 bases; unmatched junction nucleotides: 11. CDR3 sequence: CASSQDTGGYKMNEQFF. The CDR3 DNA reads as TGTGCCAGCAGCCAAGATACGGGAGGGTACAAAATGAATGAGCAGTTCTTC.

This sequence joins TRBV21-1 and TRBJ2-1; the table's D call TRBD1 went unverified against the DNA. TRBV21-1 is a pseudogene. The CDR3 covers 16 residues. The CDR3 region is CASSTIFPTDFNEQFF. CDR3 sequence (DNA): TGTGCCAGCAGCACCATCTTCCCGACGGATTTCAATGAGCAGTTCTTC.